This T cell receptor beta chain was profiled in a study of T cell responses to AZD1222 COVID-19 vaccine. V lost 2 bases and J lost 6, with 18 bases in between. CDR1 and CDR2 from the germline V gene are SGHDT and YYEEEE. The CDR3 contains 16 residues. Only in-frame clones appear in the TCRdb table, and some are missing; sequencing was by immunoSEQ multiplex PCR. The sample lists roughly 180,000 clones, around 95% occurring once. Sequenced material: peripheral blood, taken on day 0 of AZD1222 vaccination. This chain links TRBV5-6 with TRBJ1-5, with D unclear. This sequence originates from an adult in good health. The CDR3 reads CASSFWQESLGQPQHF. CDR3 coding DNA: TGTGCCAGCAGCTTTTGGCAGGAATCTCTAGGTCAGCCCCAGCATTTT.